One T cell receptor beta chain is described in this entry. What it binds is unknown. Prepared libraries of TCR beta cDNA carried unique molecular identifiers. It was from about 0.98 to 11 million T cells that 530,000 or so cDNA molecules came. TCRdb re-analysed the PCR reads in MiXCR, keeping a single row per CDR3 protein. The sample lists 820,000 or so distinct CDR3 sequences; roughly 58% were seen once. The sample originates from a study of post-analysis software for immune sequencing data. Study overall: Relapsing-remitting, secondary progressive and progressive-relapsing multiple sclerosis courses were included. Broader study findings: Controls showed significantly higher normalized Chao1 diversity than did multiple sclerosis patients. A few TRBV segments occurring more often in patients than controls included TRBV5-6, TRBV5-1 and TRBV20-1. By F measure, samples from a shared preparation batch strongly co-clustered.

With V trimmed by 0 bases and J by 7 bases, 1 base remained unmatched. The CDR3 is made up of 14 amino acids. Germline lookup yields CDR1 SGHRS and CDR2 YFSETQ. The sequenced material came from blood. This chain uses TRBV5-1 with TRBJ2-3; TRBD2 matches at 11 bases. This receptor was identified in a girl between 5 and 17 years old with multiple sclerosis. CDR3: CASSLGTSGHTQYF. CDR3 DNA: TGCGCCAGCAGCTTGGGGACTAGCGGGCATACGCAGTATTTT.